A single sample is the source of the 9 T cell receptor beta chains below, sequenced in a study of neoadjuvant anti-PD-1 for oral cavity cancer. As for time point: after neoadjuvant nivolumab, at surgical resection. The protocol was immunoSEQ multiplex PCR, while the TCRdb copy is restricted to in-frame clones and leaves out a portion. The sample carries 20,000 to 30,000 clones, 25% to 35% recorded once. The sample consisted of tumor tissue, taken after nivolumab (anti-PD-1) treatment. These receptor sequences come from a person aged 35-79 years with oral cavity squamous cell carcinoma.

This clone has just a few counts. This chain joins TRBV21-1 and TRBJ1-1. TRBV21-1 is tagged as a pseudogene. The CDR3 totals 13 residues. The CDR3 protein is CASSKGTTGEAFF. The DNA for the CDR3 is TGTGCCAGCAGCAAAGGAACGACCGGTGAAGCTTTCTTT.

V gene TRBV5-1 combines with J gene TRBJ2-2, with 7 bases identical to TRBD1. This CDR3 has 14 residues. V lost 6 bases to trimming and J lost 4 bases; unmatched junction nucleotides: 6. Germline assignment: CDR1 SGHRS and CDR2 YFSETQ. This CDR3 is CASTDGTVTGELFF. For the CDR3, the DNA is TGCGCCAGCACCGACGGGACAGTCACCGGGGAGCTGTTTTTT.

V gene TRBV6-4 combines with J gene TRBJ2-1; D is perhaps TRBD2 (6 bases). The CDR3 is 16 residues long. V was shortened by 0 bases and J by 5 bases, with 14 bases between the two germline ends. Germline V lookup: CDR1 MRHNA, CDR2 SNTAGT. CDR3 residues: CASSDSGTAEHNEQFF. In nucleotides, the CDR3 is TGTGCCAGCAGTGACTCCGGGACTGCGGAACACAATGAGCAGTTCTTC.

This clone has more than one count but fewer than ten. The chain combines TRBV6-1 with TRBJ2-2, with 9 bases fitting TRBD1. The germline V gene encodes CDR1 MNHNS and CDR2 SASEGT. V was pared by 8 bases and J by 6 bases, with 4 bases of the junction left unmatched. CDR3 size: 13 residues. This chain's CDR3 is CASGDREAGELFF. CDR3 bases: TGTGCCAGCGGGGACAGGGAGGCCGGGGAGCTGTTTTTT.

The chain couples TRBV11-2 to TRBJ2-5; the D is unclear. Germline V CDR1 and CDR2: SGHAT, FQNNGV. CDR3 length: 13 amino acids. V was cut by 2 bases and J by 4 bases, with 8 bases left in between. CDR3 amino acids: CASSLKVGETQYF. The CDR3 nucleotides read TGTGCCAGCAGCTTAAAGGTTGGAGAGACCCAGTACTTC.

The sample holds a few counts of this clone. The J gene is TRBJ1-2, the V gene TRBV10-3, with D perhaps TRBD1 (6 bases). CDR1 ENHRY and CDR2 SYGVKD come from the germline V gene. The V and J ends lost 7 bases and 4 bases respectively, with 16 bases between them. The CDR3 sequence is 14 residues long. CDR3 loop: CAINKGTQGYGYTF. The CDR3 nucleotides read TGTGCCATCAATAAAGGAACACAGGGCTATGGCTACACCTTC.

This clone showed up many times. The chain carries TRBV19 and TRBJ1-5; no clear D. Trimming cost V 5 bases and J 3 bases, with 11 bases left between them. This CDR3 contains 14 residues. Germline lookup yields CDR1 LNHDA and CDR2 SQIVND (reference sequence). CDR3 loop: CASSAGRTNQPQHF. The CDR3 DNA sequence: TGTGCCAGTAGTGCCGGCAGGACCAATCAGCCCCAGCATTTT.

The gene calls are TRBV4-1 and TRBJ2-1, with TRBD1 matching 7 bases. J was trimmed by 9 bases and V by 3 bases; bases with no gene match: 5. CDR3 length: 13 residues. In germline, CDR1 is MGHRA, CDR2 YSYEKL. For the CDR3, the DNA is TGCGCCAGCAGCCAGCGACAGGGTCTTGAGCAGTTCTTC. Protein: CASSQRQGLEQFF.

In this sample, this clone turned up a few times. The chain links TRBV6-5 to TRBJ2-2; D ambiguous. Trimming left V 9 bases short and J 4 bases short, with 12 bases between. The CDR3 spans 13 residues. The germline CDR1 and CDR2 sequences are MNHEY and SVGAGI. CDR3 sequence: CASSRIATGELFF. As DNA, the CDR3 is TGTGCCAGTTCGAGGATAGCCACCGGGGAGCTGTTTTTT.